This T cell receptor (beta chain) is drawn from a study of T cell responses to AZD1222 COVID-19 vaccine. Germline V gene sequence: CDR1 MNHEY, CDR2 SVGAGI. Germline trimming cut 6 bases from V and 4 bases from J; bases unmatched to any gene: 10. CDR3 length: 15 residues. Only in-frame clones appear in the TCRdb table, and some are missing; sequencing was by immunoSEQ multiplex PCR. The table includes about 140,000 clones, around 92% detected once. The rearrangement links TRBV6-5 to TRBJ2-3, with 7 positions matching TRBD2. The clonotype was recovered from an adult who received the AZD1222 COVID-19 vaccine. The source was peripheral blood, collected 28 days after the second AZD1222 dose. The DNA of the CDR3 is TGTGCCAGCAGACTCCGGGGGGATAACGCAGATACGCAGTATTTT. It specifies CASRLRGDNADTQYF.